The subject of this entry is one TCR beta chain. Its antigen specificity is not known. No base qualities exist here, and no much larger clone lies one base off it. These data are taken from a study of blood T cell repertoires in COVID-19 (dated by TCRdb to the early 2020s). Regarding the research as a whole: The collaborator samples originated in the United States, Italy and Spain and spanned the acute and convalescent phases of COVID-19. The prospective study material was composed of cDNA or gDNA derived from T cells, B-cell-depleted T cells, or PBMCs. Subjects who had been exposed to COVID-19, were actively infected with it, or had recovered from it provided the deeply sampled blood TCRbeta repertoires that made up the dataset. The repertoires were released in a freely available public database meant as a resource for research on the immune response to SARS-CoV-2. The samples were drawn from two sources: the first 160 participants of the ongoing ImmuneRACE study, and 1,000 to 1,500 subjects contributed by 6 global collaborators. A de-identified subject ID, COVID-19 status, age in years and sex were almost always included in the sample metadata. Where available, HLA class I and class II types were taken from metadata supplied by the sample provider and were not determined by assay-based typing. The investigation overall reported the following: The quantity of clinical and demographic metadata differed by source and by participant and was supplied without curation.

In the prospective study, participants were roughly 18 to 89 years old, resided in under 30 geographic areas of the United States, and were enrolled through a virtual design. In the prospective study, cohorts were assigned on the basis of participant-reported clinical history obtained from a screening survey and a study questionnaire. ImmuneRACE Cohort 3 recovered participants were defined by two consecutive negative NP/OP PCR tests, healthcare professional clearance, or symptom resolution. Mobile phlebotomists in the prospective study collected whole blood, serum and a nasopharyngeal or oropharyngeal swab from every participant. Participants in the prospective study had the option to provide additional blood draws and questionnaires over an approximately 2-month period. Before DNA extraction, blood samples from the prospective study were shipped at room temperature or frozen. The immunoSEQ Assay, a bias-controlled multiplex PCR, was used to amplify TCRbeta CDR3 regions from genomic DNA. Per the authors' processing: The number of nucleated cells in each sample was estimated by amplification of reference gene primers within the assay. Sequence reads were collapsed and filtered to measure the absolute abundance of every unique TCRbeta CDR3 rearrangement. For each sample, productive Simpson clonality was calculated by taking the square root of Simpson's diversity index across productive rearrangements. The table comes from immuneACCESS by way of TCRdb, which keeps in-frame sequences with V and J called. Part of the clones is missing from these tables; in studies checked, under half for an unresolved V gene and the rest for unknown reasons. Clone size and the V and J calls come from that table; the DNA yielded D and trimming. The sample data list hundreds of thousands of clones, and about nine tenths of these were observed just once. The ten top clones hold roughly a tenth of the sample.

This sequence originates from a woman aged 40 to 55 who had recovered from COVID-19. The sequenced material came from PBMCs or T cells enriched from blood (not recorded which).

In nucleotide form, the sequence is TGTGCCAGCTCACCAACGGGACAGGGGTCCGGGGAGCTGTTTTTT. It encodes CASSPTGQGSGELFF. The rearrangement joined TRBV18 to TRBJ2-2, and 10 junction bases match TRBD1. The CDR3 measures 15 amino acids from cysteine to phenylalanine. The read is trimmed to its CDR3 DNA, 45 bases read in frame from base 1. Compared with germline, V lacks 2 bases and J lacks 6 bases; bases without a gene match: 3. CDR1 and CDR2 are read off the germline V gene as KGHSH and LQKENI.